A selection of T cell receptor beta chains follows, all from one sample in a study of shared clonotypes between healthy human individuals. The protocol was immunoSEQ multiplex PCR, while the TCRdb copy is restricted to in-frame clones and leaves out a portion. The sample contains millions of clones, more than 80% of which appear only once. The sequenced sample was naive CD4+ T cells sorted from blood. The source of these receptors is a man between 18 and 29 years old in good health. Both conserved end residues are part of each CDR3. A D gene is named only where the DNA matches it firmly. Clone size appears in some rows only: once, few, many, or a class for an expanded clone.

j_call: TRBJ1-5
d_call: .
clone_size: .
v_call: TRBV5-1
cdr3_aa: CASSLSVDQPQHF
cdr3_nt: TGCGCCAGCAGCTTGAGCGTCGATCAGCCCCAGCATTTT

j_call: TRBJ1-1
d_call: .
clone_size: .
v_call: TRBV6-1
cdr3_aa: CASSDTSSLRGTEAFF
cdr3_nt: TGTGCCAGCAGTGATACATCGTCCCTCCGGGGCACTGAAGCTTTCTTT

j_call: TRBJ2-1
d_call: .
clone_size: .
v_call: TRBV6-5
cdr3_aa: CASSRTWSYNEQFF
cdr3_nt: TGTGCCAGCAGTCGAACGTGGAGCTACAATGAGCAGTTCTTC

j_call: TRBJ2-3
d_call: .
clone_size: .
v_call: TRBV11-2
cdr3_aa: CASSVPGRELTDTQYF
cdr3_nt: TGTGCCAGCAGCGTGCCGGGACGCGAACTCACAGATACGCAGTATTTT

j_call: TRBJ2-7
d_call: TRBD1
clone_size: few
v_call: TRBV9
cdr3_aa: CASSDRDRGAEQYF
cdr3_nt: TGTGCCAGCAGCGACCGGGACAGGGGGGCCGAGCAGTACTTC

j_call: TRBJ1-2
d_call: .
clone_size: .
v_call: TRBV4-1
cdr3_aa: CASSQDRVREEWGVNYGYTF
cdr3_nt: TGCGCCAGCAGCCAAGACCGTGTCAGGGAAGAATGGGGAGTTAACTATGGCTACACCTTC

j_call: TRBJ1-1
d_call: .
clone_size: .
v_call: TRBV11-2
cdr3_aa: CASSLGPFEAFF
cdr3_nt: TGTGCCAGCAGCTTGGGACCGTTTGAAGCTTTCTTT

j_call: TRBJ2-3
d_call: .
clone_size: .
v_call: TRBV10-3
cdr3_aa: CATNLFGQGADTQYF
cdr3_nt: TGTGCCACCAACCTCTTTGGGCAGGGCGCAGATACGCAGTATTTT

j_call: TRBJ1-1
d_call: .
clone_size: .
v_call: TRBV6-1
cdr3_aa: CASTVDRRAQAFF
cdr3_nt: TGTGCCTCTACGGTGGACAGACGGGCCCAGGCTTTCTTT

j_call: TRBJ1-2
d_call: .
clone_size: few
v_call: TRBV7-3
cdr3_aa: CASSQGTTTGYTF
cdr3_nt: TGTGCCAGCAGCCAGGGGACGACTACTGGCTACACCTTC

j_call: TRBJ2-5
d_call: .
clone_size: .
v_call: TRBV5-1
cdr3_aa: CASSFRDLGETQYF
cdr3_nt: TGCGCCAGCAGCTTCCGGGACCTGGGGGAGACCCAGTACTTC

j_call: TRBJ1-5
d_call: TRBD1
clone_size: .
v_call: TRBV2
cdr3_aa: CASNVDRDHQPQHF
cdr3_nt: TGTGCCAGCAATGTTGACAGGGATCATCAGCCCCAGCATTTT

j_call: TRBJ1-5
d_call: .
clone_size: few
v_call: TRBV19
cdr3_aa: CAVEGVFQPQHF
cdr3_nt: TGTGCCGTGGAAGGGGTATTCCAGCCCCAGCATTTT

j_call: TRBJ2-5
d_call: .
clone_size: .
v_call: TRBV5-4
cdr3_aa: CASSLGLGVRETQYF
cdr3_nt: TGTGCCAGCAGCTTGGGGCTAGGAGTACGGGAGACCCAGTACTTC

j_call: TRBJ1-5
d_call: .
clone_size: .
v_call: TRBV7-9
cdr3_aa: CASSLDSSNQPQHF
cdr3_nt: TGTGCCAGCAGCTTAGACTCTAGCAATCAGCCCCAGCATTTT

j_call: TRBJ2-7
d_call: TRBD2
clone_size: .
v_call: TRBV15
cdr3_aa: CATSRGLAEQYF
cdr3_nt: TGTGCCACCAGCAGGGGACTAGCAGAGCAGTACTTC

j_call: TRBJ1-4
d_call: .
clone_size: .
v_call: TRBV11-2
cdr3_aa: CASTVQGYEKLFF
cdr3_nt: TGTGCCAGCACCGTACAGGGCTATGAAAAACTGTTTTTT

j_call: TRBJ1-6
d_call: .
clone_size: .
v_call: TRBV7-2
cdr3_aa: CASSWIDRNSPLHF
cdr3_nt: TGTGCCAGCAGCTGGATAGACAGAAATTCACCCCTCCACTTT

j_call: TRBJ1-5
d_call: .
clone_size: .
v_call: TRBV6-5
cdr3_aa: CASSYAGDQPQHF
cdr3_nt: TGTGCCAGCAGTTACGCGGGGGATCAGCCCCAGCATTTT

j_call: TRBJ2-5
d_call: .
clone_size: .
v_call: TRBV7-7
cdr3_aa: CASSSGQRETQYF
cdr3_nt: TGTGCTAGCAGCTCCGGACAGAGGGAGACCCAGTACTTC

j_call: TRBJ1-2
d_call: TRBD1
clone_size: .
v_call: TRBV28
cdr3_aa: CASSLPGQSSGGYTF
cdr3_nt: TGTGCCAGCAGTTTACCGGGACAGTCATCGGGGGGCTACACCTTC

j_call: TRBJ1-5
d_call: .
clone_size: .
v_call: TRBV10-3
cdr3_aa: CAISRQPEQPQHF
cdr3_nt: TGTGCCATCAGTAGACAGCCGGAACAGCCCCAGCATTTT

j_call: TRBJ1-1
d_call: .
clone_size: .
v_call: TRBV6-6
cdr3_aa: CASSGQGNTEAFF
cdr3_nt: TGTGCCAGCAGCGGTCAGGGGAACACTGAAGCTTTCTTT

j_call: TRBJ2-2
d_call: TRBD2
clone_size: .
v_call: TRBV6-5
cdr3_aa: CASSFGLDTGELFF
cdr3_nt: TGTGCCAGCAGTTTCGGACTAGACACCGGGGAGCTGTTTTTT

j_call: TRBJ1-4
d_call: .
clone_size: .
v_call: TRBV7-9
cdr3_aa: CASSRDSWGNEKLFF
cdr3_nt: TGTGCCAGCAGCCGCGATTCTTGGGGGAATGAAAAACTGTTTTTT

j_call: TRBJ2-7
d_call: .
clone_size: .
v_call: TRBV27
cdr3_aa: CASSARGSYEQYF
cdr3_nt: TGTGCCAGCAGCGCTAGGGGCTCCTACGAGCAGTACTTC

j_call: TRBJ2-5
d_call: TRBD2
clone_size: .
v_call: TRBV10-1
cdr3_aa: CASSESTYRGGETQYF
cdr3_nt: TGCGCCAGCAGTGAGTCGACGTACCGGGGGGGAGAGACCCAGTACTTC

j_call: TRBJ1-5
d_call: .
clone_size: .
v_call: TRBV7-9
cdr3_aa: CASSLEWGSQHF
cdr3_nt: TGTGCCAGCAGCTTAGAGTGGGGGTCCCAGCATTTT

j_call: TRBJ1-4
d_call: .
clone_size: .
v_call: TRBV28
cdr3_aa: CASSFFNEKLFF
cdr3_nt: TGTGCCAGCAGTTTTTTCAATGAAAAACTGTTTTTT

j_call: TRBJ2-3
d_call: TRBD2
clone_size: .
v_call: TRBV19
cdr3_aa: CASSIGLLAGATDTQYF
cdr3_nt: TGTGCCAGTAGTATAGGCCTACTAGCGGGAGCCACAGATACGCAGTATTTT

j_call: TRBJ1-4
d_call: TRBD1
clone_size: .
v_call: TRBV6-1
cdr3_aa: CASSALDRGKGEKLFF
cdr3_nt: TGTGCCAGCAGTGCCCTCGACAGGGGGAAGGGTGAAAAACTGTTTTTT

j_call: TRBJ2-7
d_call: TRBD1
clone_size: .
v_call: TRBV25-1
cdr3_aa: CASSADRGRAYEQYF
cdr3_nt: TGTGCCAGCAGTGCAGACAGGGGTAGGGCCTACGAGCAGTACTTC

j_call: TRBJ2-7
d_call: TRBD1
clone_size: once
v_call: TRBV10-2
cdr3_aa: CASSEVKARDRLTYEQYF
cdr3_nt: TGCGCCAGCAGTGAGGTTAAGGCCCGGGACAGGCTAACCTACGAGCAGTACTTC

j_call: TRBJ2-1
d_call: TRBD1
clone_size: .
v_call: TRBV7-9
cdr3_aa: CASSKSPGTANEQFF
cdr3_nt: TGTGCCAGCAGCAAATCGCCCGGGACAGCCAATGAGCAGTTCTTC

j_call: TRBJ2-5
d_call: TRBD2
clone_size: .
v_call: TRBV11-2
cdr3_aa: CASSLGRVAGQETQYF
cdr3_nt: TGTGCCAGCAGCTTAGGCAGGGTAGCGGGGCAAGAGACCCAGTACTTC

j_call: TRBJ2-7
d_call: .
clone_size: .
v_call: TRBV25-1
cdr3_aa: CASSASTTYEQYF
cdr3_nt: TGTGCCAGCAGTGCCAGCACCACCTACGAGCAGTACTTC

j_call: TRBJ2-1
d_call: TRBD2
clone_size: .
v_call: TRBV6-5
cdr3_aa: CASRPSGISYNEQFF
cdr3_nt: TGTGCCAGCAGACCTAGCGGTATCTCCTACAATGAGCAGTTCTTC

j_call: TRBJ1-2
d_call: .
clone_size: .
v_call: TRBV10-3
cdr3_aa: CAISEAAEANYGYTF
cdr3_nt: TGTGCCATCAGTGAGGCAGCCGAAGCCAACTATGGCTACACCTTC

j_call: TRBJ2-7
d_call: .
clone_size: .
v_call: TRBV7-9
cdr3_aa: CASSAQAPGQYF
cdr3_nt: TGTGCCAGCAGCGCTCAGGCGCCGGGGCAGTACTTC

j_call: TRBJ1-3
d_call: .
clone_size: .
v_call: TRBV27
cdr3_aa: CASSLSPPGRSGNTIYF
cdr3_nt: TGTGCCAGCAGTTTATCTCCTCCAGGGCGCTCTGGAAACACCATATATTTT

j_call: TRBJ1-2
d_call: TRBD1
clone_size: .
v_call: TRBV6-1
cdr3_aa: CASSGQGVYYGYTF
cdr3_nt: TGTGCCAGCAGTGGACAGGGGGTGTACTATGGCTACACCTTC

j_call: TRBJ2-6
d_call: .
clone_size: .
v_call: TRBV30
cdr3_aa: CAQAASSGANVLTF
cdr3_nt: TGTGCCCAGGCAGCGAGCTCTGGGGCCAACGTCCTGACTTTC

j_call: TRBJ2-3
d_call: .
clone_size: .
v_call: TRBV19
cdr3_aa: CASKKGGTDTQYF
cdr3_nt: TGTGCCAGTAAAAAGGGGGGAACAGATACGCAGTATTTT

j_call: TRBJ2-7
d_call: TRBD2
clone_size: .
v_call: TRBV18
cdr3_aa: CASSPRPASGEGSSYEQYF
cdr3_nt: TGTGCCAGCTCACCACGGCCGGCTAGCGGGGAGGGCAGCTCCTACGAGCAGTACTTC

j_call: TRBJ1-2
d_call: TRBD1
clone_size: once
v_call: TRBV19
cdr3_aa: CASSPDRDSMITYGYTF
cdr3_nt: TGTGCCAGTAGCCCGGACAGGGACAGTATGATCACCTATGGCTACACCTTC

j_call: TRBJ2-1
d_call: TRBD1
clone_size: .
v_call: TRBV19
cdr3_aa: CASGTGVNEQFF
cdr3_nt: TGTGCCTCCGGGACAGGGGTAAATGAGCAGTTCTTC

j_call: TRBJ2-7
d_call: .
clone_size: .
v_call: TRBV7-2
cdr3_aa: CASSRYGDVFDEQYF
cdr3_nt: TGTGCCAGCAGTCGATACGGGGATGTCTTCGACGAGCAGTACTTC

j_call: TRBJ2-5
d_call: .
clone_size: .
v_call: TRBV5-5
cdr3_aa: CASSLVGQETQYF
cdr3_nt: TGTGCCAGCAGCTTGGTGGGTCAAGAGACCCAGTACTTC

j_call: TRBJ1-5
d_call: TRBD1
clone_size: .
v_call: TRBV19
cdr3_aa: CASLSRTGGFGQPQHF
cdr3_nt: TGTGCCAGCCTCTCCCGGACAGGGGGTTTCGGTCAGCCCCAGCATTTT

j_call: TRBJ2-2
d_call: .
clone_size: once
v_call: TRBV19
cdr3_aa: CASSIVNSGELFF
cdr3_nt: TGTGCCAGTAGTATAGTAAACAGTGGGGAGCTGTTTTTT

j_call: TRBJ2-4
d_call: .
clone_size: .
v_call: TRBV7-2
cdr3_aa: CASSVGQSWDIQYF
cdr3_nt: TGTGCCAGCAGCGTAGGACAGTCTTGGGACATTCAGTACTTC

j_call: TRBJ2-3
d_call: .
clone_size: .
v_call: TRBV4-3
cdr3_aa: CASSQDRGRSTDTQYF
cdr3_nt: TGCGCCAGCAGCCAAGACAGGGGTAGGTCGACAGATACGCAGTATTTT

j_call: TRBJ2-5
d_call: .
clone_size: .
v_call: TRBV19
cdr3_aa: CASSDSGQETQYF
cdr3_nt: TGTGCCAGTAGTGATAGCGGCCAAGAGACCCAGTACTTC

j_call: TRBJ2-7
d_call: TRBD2
clone_size: once
v_call: TRBV10-2
cdr3_aa: CASRLGLAGGYEQYF
cdr3_nt: TGCGCCAGCAGATTGGGACTAGCGGGCGGGTACGAGCAGTACTTC